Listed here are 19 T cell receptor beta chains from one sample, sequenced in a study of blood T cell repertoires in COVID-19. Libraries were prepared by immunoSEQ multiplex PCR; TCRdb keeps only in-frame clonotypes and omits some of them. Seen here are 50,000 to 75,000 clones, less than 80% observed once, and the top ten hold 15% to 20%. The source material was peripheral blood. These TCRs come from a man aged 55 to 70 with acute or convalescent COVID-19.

CDR3: CAWTRSPQGVGETQYF. CDR3 bases: TGTGCCTGGACCAGGTCGCCCCAGGGTGTTGGAGAGACCCAGTACTTC. This chain uses TRBV30 with TRBJ2-5; weak D call: TRBD1 (5 bases). V shed 4 bases and J shed 4 bases, with 22 bases lying between them. The germline V gene encodes CDR1 GTSNPN and CDR2 SVGIG (reference sequence). This CDR3 is 16 amino acids long.

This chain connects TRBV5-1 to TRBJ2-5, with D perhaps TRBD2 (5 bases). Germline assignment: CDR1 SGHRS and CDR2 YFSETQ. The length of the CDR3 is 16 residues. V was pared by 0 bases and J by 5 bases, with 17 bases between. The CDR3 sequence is CASSLEQLARAETQYF. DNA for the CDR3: TGCGCCAGCAGCTTGGAGCAATTGGCGAGGGCGGAGACCCAGTACTTC.

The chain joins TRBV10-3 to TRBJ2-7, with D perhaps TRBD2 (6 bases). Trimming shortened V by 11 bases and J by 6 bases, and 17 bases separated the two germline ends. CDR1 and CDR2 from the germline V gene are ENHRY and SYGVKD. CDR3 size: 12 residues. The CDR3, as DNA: TGTGCCGCCGCGTTGGAGGGCCGCGAGCAGTACTTC. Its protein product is CAAALEGREQYF.

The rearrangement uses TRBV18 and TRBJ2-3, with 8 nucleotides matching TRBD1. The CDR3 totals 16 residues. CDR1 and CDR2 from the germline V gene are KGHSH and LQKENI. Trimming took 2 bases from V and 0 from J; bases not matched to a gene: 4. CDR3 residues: CASSPTGGSSTDTQYF. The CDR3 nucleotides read TGTGCCAGCTCACCAACAGGGGGGTCTAGCACAGATACGCAGTATTTT.

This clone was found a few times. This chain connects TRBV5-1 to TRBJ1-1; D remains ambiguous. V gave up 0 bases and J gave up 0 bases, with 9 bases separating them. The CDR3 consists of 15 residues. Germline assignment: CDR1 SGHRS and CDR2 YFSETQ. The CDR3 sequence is CASSLAPGMNTEAFF. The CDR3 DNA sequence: TGCGCCAGCAGCTTGGCCCCGGGAATGAACACTGAAGCTTTCTTT.

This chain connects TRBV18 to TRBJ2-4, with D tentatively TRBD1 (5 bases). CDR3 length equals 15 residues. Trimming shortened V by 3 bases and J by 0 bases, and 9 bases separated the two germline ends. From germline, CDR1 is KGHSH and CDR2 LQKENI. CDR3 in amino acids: CASSPTDLAKNIQYF. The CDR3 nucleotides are TGTGCCAGCTCACCGACAGACTTAGCCAAAAACATTCAGTACTTC.

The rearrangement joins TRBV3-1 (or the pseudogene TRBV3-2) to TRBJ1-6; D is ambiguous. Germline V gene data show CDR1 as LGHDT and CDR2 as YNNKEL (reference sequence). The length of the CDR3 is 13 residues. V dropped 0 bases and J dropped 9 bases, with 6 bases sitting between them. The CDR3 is CASSQDRGSPLHF. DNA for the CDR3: TGTGCCAGCAGCCAAGATCGCGGTTCACCCCTCCACTTT.

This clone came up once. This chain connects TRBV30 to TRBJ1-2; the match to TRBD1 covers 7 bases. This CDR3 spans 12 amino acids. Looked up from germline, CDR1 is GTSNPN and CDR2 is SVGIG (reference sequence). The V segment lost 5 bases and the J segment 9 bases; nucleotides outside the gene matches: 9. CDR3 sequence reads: CAWQPGQRSYTF. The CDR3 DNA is TGTGCCTGGCAACCGGGACAGCGGAGCTACACCTTC.

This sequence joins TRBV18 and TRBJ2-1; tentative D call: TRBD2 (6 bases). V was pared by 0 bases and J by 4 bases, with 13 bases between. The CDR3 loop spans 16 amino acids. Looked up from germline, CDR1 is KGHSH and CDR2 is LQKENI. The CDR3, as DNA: TGTGCCAGCTCACCACCCCGGAGGGCCGGGTACAATGAGCAGTTCTTC. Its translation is CASSPPRRAGYNEQFF.

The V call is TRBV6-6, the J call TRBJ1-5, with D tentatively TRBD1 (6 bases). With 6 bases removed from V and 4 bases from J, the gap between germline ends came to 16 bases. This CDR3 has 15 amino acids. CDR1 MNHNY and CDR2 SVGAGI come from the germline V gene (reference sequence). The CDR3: CASRQGLAQNQPQHF. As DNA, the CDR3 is TGTGCCAGCAGACAGGGTCTAGCTCAGAATCAGCCCCAGCATTTT.

In nucleotides, the CDR3 is TGTGCCAGCAGCTTAGGTGGGACAGGTAGTGAAAAACTGTTTTTT. Translating it yields CASSLGGTGSEKLFF. The chain couples TRBV7-9 to TRBJ1-4, with 8 bases identical to TRBD1. With 1 base clipped from V and 7 bases from J, the junction kept 5 bases outside the gene matches. Per the germline V gene, CDR1 is SEHNR and CDR2 is FQNEAQ (reference sequence). The CDR3 is 15 residues long. The whole variable domain, remainder taken from reference TRBV7-9 and TRBJ1-4, is DTGVSQNPRHKITKRGQNVTFRCDPISEHNRLYWYRQTLGQGPEFLTYFQNEAQLEKSRLLSDRFSAERPKGSFSTLEIQRTEQGDSAMYLCASSLGGTGSEKLFFGSGTQLSVL.

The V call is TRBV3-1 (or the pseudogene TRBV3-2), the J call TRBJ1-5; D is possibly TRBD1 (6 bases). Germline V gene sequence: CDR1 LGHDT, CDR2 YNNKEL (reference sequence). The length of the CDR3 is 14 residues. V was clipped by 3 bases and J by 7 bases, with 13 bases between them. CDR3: CASSHQGIGQPQHF. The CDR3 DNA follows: TGTGCCAGCAGCCACCAGGGGATCGGGCAGCCCCAGCATTTT.

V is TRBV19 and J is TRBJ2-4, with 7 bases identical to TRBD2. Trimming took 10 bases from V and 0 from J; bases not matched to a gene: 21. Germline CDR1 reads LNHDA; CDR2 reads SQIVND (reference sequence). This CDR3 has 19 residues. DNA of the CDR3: TGTGCCACTACCAGGAGTACTAGCGACGTATTTATAGCCAAAAACATTCAGTACTTC. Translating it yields CATTRSTSDVFIAKNIQYF.

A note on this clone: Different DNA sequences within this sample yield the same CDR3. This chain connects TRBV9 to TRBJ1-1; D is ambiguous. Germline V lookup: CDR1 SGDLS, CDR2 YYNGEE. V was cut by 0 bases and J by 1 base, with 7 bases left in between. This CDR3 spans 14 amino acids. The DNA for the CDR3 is TGTGCCAGCAGCGTAGATACAAGGAACACTGAAGCTTTCTTT. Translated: CASSVDTRNTEAFF.

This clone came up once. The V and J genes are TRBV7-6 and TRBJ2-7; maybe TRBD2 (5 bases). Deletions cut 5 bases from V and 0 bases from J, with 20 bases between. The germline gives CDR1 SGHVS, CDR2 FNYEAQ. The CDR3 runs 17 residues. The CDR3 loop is CASSHITGRTYSYEQYF. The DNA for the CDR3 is TGTGCCAGCAGCCACATTACTGGCAGGACTTACTCCTACGAGCAGTACTTC.

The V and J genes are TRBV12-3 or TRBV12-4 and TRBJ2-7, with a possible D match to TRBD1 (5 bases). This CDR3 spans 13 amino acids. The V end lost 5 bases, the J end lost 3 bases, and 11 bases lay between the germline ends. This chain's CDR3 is CASSISQGYEQYF. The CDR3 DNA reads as TGTGCCAGCAGTATATCCCAGGGCTACGAGCAGTACTTC.

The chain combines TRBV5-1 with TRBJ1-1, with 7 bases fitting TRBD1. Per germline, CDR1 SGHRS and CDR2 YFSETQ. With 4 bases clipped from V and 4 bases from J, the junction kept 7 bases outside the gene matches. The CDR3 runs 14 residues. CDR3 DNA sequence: TGCGCCAGCAGCCAGGACAGGCGGGGCACTGAAGCTTTCTTT. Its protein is CASSQDRRGTEAFF. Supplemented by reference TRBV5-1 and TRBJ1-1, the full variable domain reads KAGVTQTPRYLIKTRGQQVTLSCSPISGHRSVSWYQQTPGQGLQFLFEYFSETQRNKGNFPGRFSGRQFSNSRSEMNVSTLELGDSALYLCASSQDRRGTEAFFGQGTRLTVV.

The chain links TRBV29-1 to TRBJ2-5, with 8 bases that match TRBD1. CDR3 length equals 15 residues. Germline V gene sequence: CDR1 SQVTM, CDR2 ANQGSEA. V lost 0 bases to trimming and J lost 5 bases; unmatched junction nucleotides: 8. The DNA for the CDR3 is TGCAGCGTTGAAGATGGTTGGACAGGGCTGGAGACCCAGTACTTC. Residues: CSVEDGWTGLETQYF.

CDR3 residues: CASSIKWQGPNTEAFF. The DNA of the CDR3 is TGTGCCAGTAGTATTAAATGGCAGGGGCCGAACACTGAAGCTTTCTTT. V usage is TRBV19 and J usage is TRBJ1-1; TRBD1 is a possible D gene (6 bases). The CDR3 is 16 amino acids. Germline CDR1 and CDR2: LNHDA and SQIVND (reference sequence). Trimming stripped 3 bases from V and 1 base from J, with 15 bases between.